This T cell receptor (beta chain) was captured by sequencing in a study of OX40 agonist ivuxolimab in advanced cancers. Across the whole study: Patients took ivuxolimab, an agonistic anti-OX40 (CD134) antibody. Every 2 weeks, ivuxolimab was infused into the patients intravenously at between 0.01 and 10 mg/kg. Patients treated during dose escalation were battling hepatocellular carcinoma, melanoma, renal cell or head and neck cancer.

The data were produced by immunoSEQ multiplex PCR, yet TCRdb's version contains in-frame clones alone and is incomplete. The repertoire consists of around 79,000 clones, with roughly 85% occurring once and the leading ten covering 3.5% to 5%. Concerning this clone: What it binds is not known.

In germline, CDR1 is MDHEN, CDR2 SYDVKM. Trimming took 6 bases from V and 2 from J, leaving 4 bases between them. The CDR3 totals 11 residues. Study-level points and caveats: In CD8+ T cells, expanded clones were on average more numerous than in CD4+.

The source of this sequence is an adult with an advanced solid tumor such as melanoma, head and neck, liver or kidney cancer. The material sequenced was CD4+ or CD8+ T cells sorted from blood, taken in a trial of the OX40 agonist ivuxolimab. The V and J genes are TRBV28 and TRBJ1-2, with unresolved D. In nucleotides, the CDR3 is TGTGCCAGCAGGGAAAACTATGGCTACACCTTC. Its protein is CASRENYGYTF.